The TCR beta chain under discussion was sequenced for a study of OX40 agonist ivuxolimab in advanced cancers. Study at large: Patients with hepatocellular carcinoma, melanoma, renal cell or head and neck cancer made up the dose-escalation patients. Prior anti-PD-1, anti-PD-L1 or anti-CTLA-4 therapy did not bar entry, and approximately 40% had some. The study, taken as a whole, reports: CD4+ T cells averaged fewer expanded clones than CD8+ T cells.

Profiling relied on immunoSEQ multiplex PCR, and the TCRdb table lists in-frame clones only, not all of them. The sample lists more than 60,000 clones, around 91% occurring once. CDR3 length: 17 amino acids. J was trimmed by 9 bases and V by 1 base; bases with no gene match: 14. The germline V gene encodes CDR1 SGHDN and CDR2 FVKESK. With respect to this clone: Its antigen is not identified.

The chain has TRBV14 and TRBJ2-1; TRBD2 aligns across 8 bases. The sample consisted of CD4+ or CD8+ T cells sorted from blood, taken in a trial of the OX40 agonist ivuxolimab. The receptor's source is an adult with an advanced solid tumor such as melanoma, head and neck, liver or kidney cancer. In DNA form, the CDR3 reads TGTGCCAGCAGCCAAGTTATCAGACGGGAGGGCCGGGGTGAGCAGTTCTTC. Translation: CASSQVIRREGRGEQFF.